What follows describes a single T cell receptor beta chain. Losses at the gene ends were 6 bases for V and 4 bases for J; bases not matched to a gene: 4. The CDR3 has 14 amino acids. Germline assignment: CDR1 ENHRY and CDR2 SYGVKD. This sample is part of a study of blood T cell repertoires in COVID-19. In the original workflow: Reference gene primers were amplified, and this amplification served to estimate nucleated cell counts. Generated by immunoSEQ multiplex PCR, the TCRdb table keeps only in-frame clones and is missing some. V and J calls plus clone size are reproduced from that table; the DNA served to infer D and trimming. The repertoire holds under 150,000 clones, with about 82% as singletons.

The material sequenced was peripheral blood. The J gene is TRBJ2-7, the V gene TRBV10-3, with 12 bases matching TRBD2. The receptor's source is a woman between 40 and 50 years old with active or convalescent COVID-19. The CDR3 DNA follows: TGTGCCATCAGCCTCGGACTAGCGGGATACGAGCAGTACTTC. Amino acids: CAISLGLAGYEQYF.